This T cell receptor beta chain was sequenced for a study of identical twins. CDR1 is MDHEN, CDR2 SYDVKM, per germline. V was trimmed by 7 bases and J by 1 base, leaving 23 bases between them. This CDR3 has 17 amino acids. This clonotype was detected only a few times. A single record per CDR3 protein comes from TCRdb applying MiXCR to the 5' RACE reads. Altogether over 200,000 distinct CDR3 sequences are present, about 10% being singletons, with the ten largest covering approximately 11%. The TCR comes from a man in his forties or fifties in good health. The sequenced material came from memory T cells sorted from blood. The chain links TRBV28 to TRBJ2-7, with D tentatively TRBD2 (7 bases). The CDR3 sequence: CASTPGGGSPWSYEQYF. CDR3 nucleotide sequence: TGTGCCAGCACTCCTGGGGGCGGGAGCCCTTGGTCCTACGAGCAGTACTTC.